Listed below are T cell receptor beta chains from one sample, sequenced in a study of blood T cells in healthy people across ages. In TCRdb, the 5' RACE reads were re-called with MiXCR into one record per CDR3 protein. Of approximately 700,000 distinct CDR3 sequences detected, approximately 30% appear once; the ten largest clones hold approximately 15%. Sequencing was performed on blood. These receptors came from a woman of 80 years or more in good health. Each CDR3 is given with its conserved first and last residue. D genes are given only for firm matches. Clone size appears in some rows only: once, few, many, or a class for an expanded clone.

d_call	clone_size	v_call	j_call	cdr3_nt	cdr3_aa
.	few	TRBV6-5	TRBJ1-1	TGTGCCAGCAGTCCGGACAGAGCCCTGAACACTGAAGCTTTCTTT	CASSPDRALNTEAFF
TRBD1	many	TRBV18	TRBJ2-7	TGTGCCAGCCGGCAGGGGGCTGGCTACGAGCAGTACTTC	CASRQGAGYEQYF
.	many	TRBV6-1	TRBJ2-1	TGTGCCAGCAGTGAATGGGGTAGAACGGGGGAGCAGTTCTTC	CASSEWGRTGEQFF
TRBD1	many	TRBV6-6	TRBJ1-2	TGTGCCAGCAGTTACTCCGACAGGGGCTATGGCTACACCTTC	CASSYSDRGYGYTF
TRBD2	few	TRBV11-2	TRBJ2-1	TGTGCCAGCAGCTTCCTAGCGGGGGGTCTTAACTCCTACAATGAGCAGTTCTTC	CASSFLAGGLNSYNEQFF
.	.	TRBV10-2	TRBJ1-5	TGCGCCAGCAGAAGGTCAGATAGCAATCAGCCCCAGCATTTT	CASRRSDSNQPQHF
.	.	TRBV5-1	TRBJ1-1	TGCGCCAGCAGCGGGGAGGCGGGCATGAACACTGAAGCTTTCTTT	CASSGEAGMNTEAFF
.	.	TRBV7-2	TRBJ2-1	TGTGCCAGCAGCTTACGTATCCACAATGAGCAGTTCTTC	CASSLRIHNEQFF
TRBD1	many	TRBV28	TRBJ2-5	TGTGCCAGCAGTGAGCCTCGGACAGGGTACCAAGAGACCCAGTACTTC	CASSEPRTGYQETQYF
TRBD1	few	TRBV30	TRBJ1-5	TGTGCCTGGAGTTCCGGACAGGGTCAAGCCCAGCATTTT	CAWSSGQGQAQHF
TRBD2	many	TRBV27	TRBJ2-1	TGTGCCAGCAGGAGGGGACTAGCGGGCAGGAGCTCCTACAATGAGCAGTTCTTC	CASRRGLAGRSSYNEQFF
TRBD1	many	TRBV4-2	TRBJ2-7	TGTGCCAGCAGCCAAGACCAAAGGGGACAGGGGTTCAACGAGCAGTACTTC	CASSQDQRGQGFNEQYF
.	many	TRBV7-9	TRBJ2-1	TGTGCCAGCAGCCTTACTAGCAAGGAGCAGTTCTTC	CASSLTSKEQFF
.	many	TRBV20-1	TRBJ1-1	TGCAGTGCTAGAAACGGCATGAACACTGAAGCTTTCTTT	CSARNGMNTEAFF
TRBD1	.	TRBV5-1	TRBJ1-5	TGCGCCAGCATCACGGAGGGGGCCTCATACATCAATCAGCCCCAGCATTTT	CASITEGASYINQPQHF
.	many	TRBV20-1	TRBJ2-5	TGCAGTGCTAGAGATGGCGTTCGGAAGACCCAGTACTTC	CSARDGVRKTQYF
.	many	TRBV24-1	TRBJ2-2	TGTGCCACCAGTGGGTTTAACACCGGGGAGCTGTTTTTT	CATSGFNTGELFF
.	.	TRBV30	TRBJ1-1	TGTGCCTGGAGTGATAGGGTTGAAGCTTTCTTT	CAWSDRVEAFF